The 5 T cell receptor beta chains below all came from one sample that was sequenced in a study of regulatory T cells in long-lasting Graves disease. Specified time point: newly diagnosed GD, antithyroid drugs for less than 3 months. The authors made the TCR library using RNA they extracted from PBMCs. Library construction for TCR beta used iRepertoire HTBI primers and Arm-PCR of CDR3 regions. TCRdb used MiXCR to reprocess the multiplex PCR reads, holding one entry per CDR3 protein. The sample lists 520,000 or so distinct CDR3 sequences, about 12% occurring once. These data also featured in a second study, about T cells in Graves' hyperthyroidism and ophthalmopathy.

Here the sequenced sample was peripheral blood mononuclear cells (PBMCs), taken at new diagnosis, from a patient treated with antithyroid drugs. These receptors were taken from a woman aged 30 to 39 with Graves disease.

This clonotype was detected ten times or more. V usage is TRBV20-1 and J usage is TRBJ2-5, with TRBD2 matching over 14 bases. V trimming: 1 base; J trimming: 4 bases; junction bases outside the gene matches: 2. Germline values: CDR1 DFQATT, CDR2 SNEGSKA (reference sequence). This CDR3 is 15 amino acids long. The CDR3, as DNA: TGCAGTGCTAGAGCGGGACTAGCGGGAGCAGAGACCCAGTACTTC. This encodes CSARAGLAGAETQYF.

This clonotype was recorded many times. The J gene is TRBJ1-5, the V gene TRBV7-9; D call uncertain. CDR1 SEHNR and CDR2 FQNEAQ come from the germline V gene (reference sequence). Trimming pared 6 bases from V and 3 bases from J, leaving 6 bases between. CDR3 length equals 12 residues. CDR3 coding DNA: TGTGCCAGCAGTTTTAACAATCAGCCCCAGCATTTT. As protein: CASSFNNQPQHF. The variable domain in full, completed from reference TRBV7-9 and TRBJ1-5, reads DTGVSQNPRHKITKRGQNVTFRCDPISEHNRLYWYRQTLGQGPEFLTYFQNEAQLEKSRLLSDRFSAERPKGSFSTLEIQRTEQGDSAMYLCASSFNNQPQHFGDGTRLSIL.

This clonotype was recorded many times. The J gene is TRBJ2-3, the V gene TRBV27; TRBD2 is a possible D gene (5 bases). Germline V gene lookup returns CDR1 MNHEY and CDR2 SMNVEV (reference sequence). Trimming shortened V by 5 bases and J by 6 bases, and 9 bases separated the two germline ends. The CDR3 contains 12 residues. The CDR3 region has the DNA TGTGCCAGCAGTCACGGCGGGGATACGCAGTATTTT. Translation: CASSHGGDTQYF.

This clonotype was seen many times. The chain has TRBV27 and TRBJ2-2; 7 positions match TRBD2. Germline V gives CDR1 MNHEY, CDR2 SMNVEV (reference sequence). There are 17 residues in the CDR3. Trimming cost V 6 bases and J 3 bases; bases outside gene matches: 13. The CDR3 protein is CASSTSPTSQHTGELFF. The CDR3 bases are TGTGCCAGCAGCACGTCCCCGACTAGCCAACACACCGGGGAGCTGTTTTTT.

The chain has TRBV30 and TRBJ1-6; no reliable D call. The CDR3 is 13 residues long. V was shortened by 3 bases and J by 4 bases, with 7 bases between the two germline ends. The germline V gene has CDR1 GTSNPN and CDR2 SVGIG (reference sequence). Here the CDR3 reads CAWRTAYNSPLHF. As DNA, the CDR3 is TGTGCCTGGAGGACTGCGTATAATTCACCCCTCCACTTT.